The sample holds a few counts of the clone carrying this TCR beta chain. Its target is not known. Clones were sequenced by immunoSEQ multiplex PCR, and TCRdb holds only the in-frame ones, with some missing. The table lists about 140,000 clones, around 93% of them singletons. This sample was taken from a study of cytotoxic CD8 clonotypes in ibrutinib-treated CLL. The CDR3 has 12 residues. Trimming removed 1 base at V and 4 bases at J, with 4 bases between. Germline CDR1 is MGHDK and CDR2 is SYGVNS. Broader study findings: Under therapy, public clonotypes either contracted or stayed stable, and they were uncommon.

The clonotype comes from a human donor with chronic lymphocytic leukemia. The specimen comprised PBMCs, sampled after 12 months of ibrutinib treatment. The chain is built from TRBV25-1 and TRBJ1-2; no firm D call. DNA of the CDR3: TGTGCCAGCAGTGAATGGTTCTATGGCTACACCTTC. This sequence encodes CASSEWFYGYTF.